One sample yielded the 29 T cell receptor beta chains listed below, sequenced in a study of technical replicates of blood from a handful of donors. Assay used: immunoSEQ multiplex PCR; TCRdb lists only in-frame clones, some missing. In the table there are 70,000 to 85,000 clones, 95% to 98% of which are singletons. Sample: T cells isolated from PBMCs. These receptors were taken from a human donor in good health.

The chain joins TRBV11-3 to TRBJ1-5; no clear D gene. CDR3 size: 13 residues. Germline CDR1 reads SGHNT; CDR2 reads YENEEA. The V end lost 2 bases, the J end lost 4 bases, and 6 bases lay between the germline ends. CDR3: CASSLSLNQPQHF. For the CDR3, the DNA is TGTGCCAGCAGCTTAAGCCTTAATCAGCCCCAGCATTTT.

The CDR3 DNA reads as TGTGCCAGCGCCCTGACTAGCGGGGGGGCCTACGAGCAGTACTTC. Protein product: CASALTSGGAYEQYF. V gene TRBV2 combines with J gene TRBJ2-7; 14 nucleotides align to TRBD2. The junction had 5 bases not matched to a gene; V was cut back by 8 bases and J by 2 bases. CDR1 SNHLY and CDR2 FYNNEI come from the germline V gene. The length of the CDR3 is 15 residues. Full variable domain (rest looked up from reference TRBV2 and TRBJ2-7): EPEVTQTPSHQVTQMGQEVILRCVPISNHLYFYWYRQILGQKVEFLVSFYNNEISEKSEIFDDQFSVERPDGSNFTLKIRSTKLEDSAMYFCASALTSGGAYEQYFGPGTRLTVT.

The gene calls are TRBV5-4 and TRBJ1-2, with TRBD1 matching over 9 bases. CDR1 SGHNT and CDR2 YYREEE come from the germline V gene (reference sequence). Trimming took 7 bases from V and 3 from J; bases not matched to a gene: 4. CDR3 size: 13 residues. CDR3 nucleotide sequence: TGTGCCAGCCTGGGGGACAGGGACTATGGCTACACCTTC. Its translation is CASLGDRDYGYTF.

The chain's CDR3 is CASSYGGATEAFF. Here the CDR3 DNA reads TGTGCCAGCAGTTACGGGGGGGCCACTGAAGCTTTCTTT. This rearrangement joins TRBV6-5 to TRBJ1-1, with D tentatively TRBD1 (6 bases). This CDR3 contains 13 residues. CDR1 MNHEY and CDR2 SVGAGI come from the germline V gene. V was shortened by 2 bases and J by 4 bases, with 8 bases between the two germline ends.

This clone was picked up one time. The chain employs TRBV6-1 and TRBJ1-1; the D is unclear. This CDR3 comprises 14 residues. Germline-derived CDR1 and CDR2 are MNHNS and SASEGT. Trimming shortened V by 6 bases and J by 1 base, and 12 bases separated the two germline ends. CDR3 loop: CASRSDDTNTEAFF. For the CDR3, the DNA is TGTGCCAGCAGGAGCGACGATACGAACACTGAAGCTTTCTTT.

V usage is TRBV2 and J usage is TRBJ1-6; 9 bases are a match to TRBD1. The CDR3 is made up of 15 amino acids. Germline V gene sequence: CDR1 SNHLY, CDR2 FYNNEI. Trimming removed 6 bases from V and 3 bases from J; junction bases left unmatched: 3. The CDR3 loop reads CASSVTGGYNSPLHF. CDR3 DNA: TGTGCCAGCAGCGTGACAGGGGGCTATAATTCACCCCTCCACTTT.

This clone was observed once. The gene calls are TRBV7-8 and TRBJ2-1, with 15 nucleotides matching TRBD2. Trimming removed 4 bases from V and 2 bases from J; junction bases left unmatched: 9. CDR1 SGHVS and CDR2 FQNEAQ come from the germline V gene. The CDR3 runs 19 residues. The CDR3 DNA is TGTGCCAGCAGCTCCTTTCGGACTAGCGGGGGGGAAACCTACAATGAGCAGTTCTTC. Residues: CASSSFRTSGGETYNEQFF.

This clone was recorded only once. The chain combines TRBV11-2 with TRBJ2-5; D perhaps matches TRBD1 (6 bases). Germline V gene data show CDR1 as SGHAT and CDR2 as FQNNGV. CDR3 length: 16 amino acids. V was clipped by 1 base and J by 5 bases, with 17 bases between them. CDR3 sequence: CASSLVQTGLAETQYF. CDR3 DNA: TGTGCCAGCAGCTTAGTTCAGACAGGTCTTGCTGAGACCCAGTACTTC.

The chain has TRBV6-1 and TRBJ2-3, with a weak D call TRBD1 (6 bases). Trimming took 1 base from V and 2 from J, leaving 7 bases between them. The CDR3 has 14 amino acids. Germline assignment: CDR1 MNHNS and CDR2 SASEGT. CDR3 loop: CASSEDRDTDTQYF. DNA for the CDR3: TGTGCCAGCAGTGAAGACAGGGACACAGATACGCAGTATTTT.

Points on this clone: One junction end does not reproduce the germline sequence, and a read error may be involved. The chain carries TRBV7-7 and TRBJ1-3; D unclear. The CDR3 sequence is 15 residues long. The V gene's germline CDR1 is SSHAT and CDR2 FNYEAQ (reference sequence). Here the CDR3 reads CASSPSAGKGNTIYF. The CDR3 region has the DNA TGTGCTAGCAGCCCCTCGGCGGGGAAAGGAAACACCATATATTTT.

The chain links TRBV11-2 to TRBJ2-1, with a tentative D call TRBD2 (6 bases). V shed 6 bases and J shed 6 bases, with 12 bases lying between them. From germline, CDR1 is SGHAT and CDR2 FQNNGV. The CDR3 runs to 13 residues. CDR3 DNA sequence: TGTGCCAGCAGGGAACTAGCAATCAATGAGCAGTTCTTC. Residues: CASRELAINEQFF.

The chain uses TRBV6-6 and TRBJ2-5; 9 bases map to TRBD1. After removal of 5 bases from V and 5 bases from J, the junction contained 6 bases not matched to a gene. This CDR3 region has 14 residues. Germline CDR1 and CDR2: MNHNY and SVGAGI (reference sequence). As DNA, the CDR3 is TGTGCCAGCAGTCGGGACAGGGTGGGGGAGACCCAGTACTTC. It encodes CASSRDRVGETQYF.

This sequence joins TRBV7-2 and TRBJ2-7, with a possible D match to TRBD1 (6 bases). This CDR3 comprises 13 residues. The ends were cut back, 4 bases at V and 2 bases at J, with 9 bases in the middle. Germline values: CDR1 SGHTA, CDR2 FQGNSA. The CDR3 nucleotides are TGTGCCAGCAGCTGGACAGAAGCCTACGAGCAGTACTTC. This translates into CASSWTEAYEQYF.

The chain joins TRBV5-1 to TRBJ2-7; TRBD2 agrees at 7 bases. Looked up from germline, CDR1 is SGHRS and CDR2 is YFSETQ. The CDR3 sequence is 16 residues long. The junction had 6 bases not matched to a gene; V was cut back by 0 bases and J by 0 bases. CDR3 loop: CASSLEASGSSYEQYF. CDR3 coding DNA: TGCGCCAGCAGCTTGGAAGCTAGCGGCAGCTCCTACGAGCAGTACTTC.

The chain links TRBV7-8 to TRBJ1-5; D gene uncertain. The CDR3 spans 14 residues. V lost 4 bases, J lost 5 bases, and 12 bases lay in between. Germline loops: CDR1 SGHVS, CDR2 FQNEAQ. The chain's CDR3 is CASSSDGRHQPQHF. CDR3 nucleotides: TGTGCCAGCAGCTCGGATGGGAGGCATCAGCCCCAGCATTTT.

The rearrangement links TRBV5-5 to TRBJ2-5; D gene uncertain. CDR3 length: 13 residues. Trimming pared 0 bases from V and 0 bases from J, leaving 3 bases between. Germline loops: CDR1 SGHKS, CDR2 YYEKEE (reference sequence). The CDR3, as DNA: TGTGCCAGCAGCTTGGCCTACCAAGAGACCCAGTACTTC. Translating gives CASSLAYQETQYF.

The CDR3 region is CASSLIEPGQGYEQYF. CDR3 in DNA: TGCGCCAGCAGCTTGATAGAGCCGGGACAGGGCTACGAGCAGTACTTC. V gene TRBV5-1 combines with J gene TRBJ2-7; 9 positions match TRBD1. Per the germline V gene, CDR1 is SGHRS and CDR2 is YFSETQ. The ends lost 1 base at V and 3 bases at J; junction bases unmatched: 8. There are 16 residues in the CDR3.

The CDR3, as DNA: TGTGCTAGTGGCGGGACTAGCGGGAGACCAGCACGGGGCAATGAGCAGTTCTTC. This sequence encodes CASGGTSGRPARGNEQFF. This chain links TRBV12-5 with TRBJ2-1; 14 nucleotides align to TRBD2. V dropped 6 bases and J dropped 6; count of bases not matched to a gene: 13. The CDR3 runs to 18 residues. Per germline, CDR1 LGHNT and CDR2 FRNRAP.

The CDR3: CASSDRQGANEKLFF. The CDR3 DNA sequence: TGTGCCAGCTCAGACCGACAGGGGGCTAATGAAAAACTGTTTTTT. This chain joins TRBV18 and TRBJ1-4, with 9 bases fitting TRBD1. There are 15 residues in the CDR3. Trimming took 5 bases from V and 3 from J; bases not matched to a gene: 4. Germline V lookup: CDR1 KGHSH, CDR2 LQKENI. Full variable domain (remainder filled in from reference TRBV18 and TRBJ1-4): NAGVMQNPRHLVRRRGQEARLRCSPMKGHSHVYWYRQLPEEGLKFMVYLQKENIIDESGMPKERFSAEFPKEGPSILRIQQVVRGDSAAYFCASSDRQGANEKLFFGSGTQLSVL.

This clone was observed a single time. This sequence joins TRBV6-5 and TRBJ2-7, with a tentative D call TRBD1 (6 bases). The germline V gene has CDR1 MNHEY and CDR2 SVGAGI. The V and J ends lost 3 bases and 2 bases respectively, with 11 bases between them. The CDR3 has 14 residues. CDR3 sequence: CASSYNRVPYEQYF. The CDR3 DNA is TGTGCCAGCAGTTATAACAGGGTCCCCTACGAGCAGTACTTC.

This clone was seen just once. The V and J genes are TRBV2 and TRBJ1-2; no clear D gene. Germline loops: CDR1 SNHLY, CDR2 FYNNEI. Trimming cost V 5 bases and J 7 bases, with 8 bases left between them. The CDR3 spans 11 residues. This chain's CDR3 is CASSPRGGYTF. CDR3 in DNA: TGTGCCAGCAGTCCCCGCGGTGGCTACACCTTC.

Comment on this clone: The junction differs from germline at one of its ends, possibly a read error. The chain carries TRBV5-1 and TRBJ2-7; a possible D gene is TRBD1 (6 bases). This CDR3 is 12 amino acids long. CDR1 is SGHRS, CDR2 YFSETQ, per germline. In DNA form, the CDR3 reads TGCGCCAGCAGCTTAACTGGACAGACTCCTCTCTTC. Translation gives CASSLTGQTPLF.

The V call is TRBV5-1, the J call TRBJ2-2; 7 bases line up with TRBD1. Germline CDR1 reads SGHRS; CDR2 reads YFSETQ. With V trimmed by 7 bases and J by 1 base, 4 bases remained unmatched. The CDR3 consists of 14 residues. CDR3 amino acids: CASFRDRNTGELFF. Here the CDR3 DNA reads TGCGCCAGCTTCCGGGACAGGAACACCGGGGAGCTGTTTTTT.

The chain uses TRBV5-1 and TRBJ1-1, with 9 bases matching TRBD1. The length of the CDR3 is 17 residues. Looked up from germline, CDR1 is SGHRS and CDR2 is YFSETQ. The ends lost 2 bases at V and 0 bases at J; junction bases unmatched: 8. The CDR3 is CASSFGGQGRLNTEAFF. CDR3 sequence (DNA): TGCGCCAGCAGCTTTGGCGGACAGGGGCGGTTGAACACTGAAGCTTTCTTT.

The chain recombines TRBV19 with TRBJ1-1; TRBD1 agrees at 11 bases. The V gene end was trimmed by 10 bases and the J gene end by 0 bases; junction bases not matched to a gene: 10. Germline values: CDR1 LNHDA, CDR2 SQIVND (reference sequence). The CDR3 totals 16 residues. For the CDR3, the DNA is TGTGCCACCCGAGCGGACAGGGGGCTGGTGAACACTGAAGCTTTCTTT. This codes for CATRADRGLVNTEAFF.

This chain joins TRBV19 and TRBJ2-7, with 10 bases that match TRBD2. CDR3 length: 16 amino acids. Trimming took 1 base from V and 4 from J; bases not matched to a gene: 7. Germline lookup yields CDR1 LNHDA and CDR2 SQIVND (reference sequence). The CDR3 DNA is TGTGCCAGTAGTATAGTTCTACTAGCGGGACTTTACGAGCAGTACTTC. Its translation: CASSIVLLAGLYEQYF.

This clone has just one count. The V and J genes are TRBV6-5 and TRBJ2-7; TRBD2 is a possible D gene (6 bases). The CDR3 is 14 residues long. Trimming removed 2 bases at V and 0 bases at J, with 8 bases between. The germline gives CDR1 MNHEY, CDR2 SVGAGI. CDR3 loop: CASSYGGVSYEQYF. CDR3 coding DNA: TGTGCCAGCAGTTACGGCGGGGTCTCCTACGAGCAGTACTTC.

The chain couples TRBV15 to TRBJ2-5, with a tentative D call TRBD1 (6 bases). From germline, CDR1 is LNHNV and CDR2 YYDKDF (reference sequence). Trimming shortened V by 3 bases and J by 4 bases, and 9 bases separated the two germline ends. CDR3 length: 13 residues. The DNA for the CDR3 is TGTGCCACCAGCAGCGGACAGATAGAGACCCAGTACTTC. Translation: CATSSGQIETQYF.

The genes are TRBV30 and TRBJ1-2, with 7 bases that match TRBD1. In germline, CDR1 is GTSNPN, CDR2 SVGIG (reference sequence). This CDR3 comprises 13 residues. V was pared by 6 bases and J by 2 bases, with 6 bases of the junction left unmatched. This CDR3 is CACLPQGNYGYTF. The CDR3 bases are TGTGCCTGTCTACCACAGGGGAACTATGGCTACACCTTC.